This TCR beta chain derives from a study of shared clonotypes between healthy human individuals. The CDR3 has 14 amino acids. Looked up from germline, CDR1 is SGDLS and CDR2 is YYNGEE. V lost 0 bases and J lost 6, with 13 bases in between. The authors' processing: Quality scores were absent from the junction-only immunoSEQ sequences, so filtering differed. Some clones are missing from TCRdb's copy, which holds only in-frame ones; the method was immunoSEQ multiplex PCR. V and J calls and clone size are given by that table; D and trimming were obtained from the DNA. The table has 1.5 million to 2.5 million clones, about 95% seen once. Details on this clone: Its antigen is unknown.

Naive CD8 cells were CD45RO-negative, positively selected for CCR7, excluding terminally differentiated effector memory CD45RA+ cells. Points from the study as a whole: Generation probabilities of non-shared clonotypes were lower (relative to those shared by all four donors).

This receptor was taken from a man between 18 and 35 years old in good health. Specimen: naive CD8+ T cells sorted from blood. This chain connects TRBV9 to TRBJ2-7; D not certain. The DNA for the CDR3 is TGTGCCAGCAGCGTAGGGGGTGGGGTCCCCGAGCAGTACTTC. Translated: CASSVGGGVPEQYF.